These T cell receptor beta chains were read from a single sample in a study of cytomegalovirus exposure and HLA in healthy donors. Method: immunoSEQ multiplex PCR; TCRdb's copy keeps in-frame clones and lacks some. The sample includes some 140,000 clones, under 85% of them seen just once. Sequenced sample: PBMCs. These TCRs come from a young man in good health and CMV-seronegative. CDR3s include the opening cysteine and the closing phenylalanine or tryptophan. A D gene is named only where the DNA matches it firmly. Size values are once, few and many counts, or a class for expanded clones, and some rows have none.

>TRBV9|NA|NA|TRBJ2-7
CASSVGEQYF
TGTGCCAGCAGCGTAGGCGAGCAGTACTTC
>TRBV29-1|NA|NA|TRBJ2-3
CSVELGADTQYF
TGCAGCGTTGAACTCGGGGCAGATACGCAGTATTTT
>TRBV6-1|once|NA|TRBJ1-3
CASSAGQISTPGNTIYF
TGTGCCAGCAGTGCCGGACAGATCTCTACTCCTGGAAACACCATATATTTT
>TRBV18|NA|TRBD1|TRBJ1-1
CASSPIMGQDTEAFF
TGTGCCAGCTCACCAATTATGGGACAGGACACTGAAGCTTTCTTT
>TRBV5-1|NA|NA|TRBJ1-2
CASSLQAMGFYGYTF
TGCGCCAGCAGCTTACAGGCGATGGGATTCTATGGCTACACCTTC
>TRBV18|NA|TRBD2|TRBJ2-1
CASSPLAGGSNEQFF
TGTGCCAGCTCACCACTAGCGGGGGGGTCCAATGAGCAGTTCTTC
>TRBV7-2|NA|TRBD1|TRBJ1-6
CASSSTGTVNSPLHF
TGTGCCAGCAGCTCGACCGGGACAGTAAATTCACCCCTCCACTTT
>TRBV13|few|NA|TRBJ2-2
CASSLLVTGELFF
TGTGCCAGCAGCTTACTAGTCACCGGGGAGCTGTTTTTT
>TRBV2|NA|TRBD1|TRBJ1-1
CASSVTGTGRAFF
TGTGCCAGCAGTGTAACCGGGACAGGCCGAGCTTTCTTT
>TRBV30|once|TRBD1|TRBJ1-4
CAWSHGTVNEKLFF
TGTGCCTGGAGCCATGGGACAGTTAATGAAAAACTGTTTTTT
>TRBV4-1|NA|NA|TRBJ2-6
CASSQDPLSGANGLTF
TGCGCCAGCAGCCAAGATCCCCTCTCTGGGGCCAACGGCCTGACTTTC
>TRBV27|NA|TRBD1|TRBJ1-2
CASRDFGTANYGYTF
TGTGCCAGCAGAGATTTCGGGACAGCTAACTATGGCTACACCTTC
>TRBV5-1|NA|NA|TRBJ1-6
CASSWRDRPDSYNSPLHF
TGCGCCAGCAGCTGGAGGGACCGACCTGACTCCTATAATTCACCCCTCCACTTT
>TRBV2|few|TRBD1|TRBJ1-1
CASSGTGVGTEAFF
TGTGCCAGCAGTGGGACAGGGGTGGGCACTGAAGCTTTCTTT
>TRBV9|NA|NA|TRBJ2-7
CASSAGTRAYEQYF
TGTGCCAGCAGCGCAGGGACAAGAGCCTACGAGCAGTACTTC
>TRBV5-1|once|TRBD2|TRBJ2-1
CASSLRPAGGLSNEQFF
TGCGCCAGCAGCTTGCGCCCAGCGGGGGGGCTCAGCAATGAGCAGTTCTTC
>TRBV2|NA|TRBD1|TRBJ2-1
CASCRDRGHEQFF
TGTGCCAGCTGCCGGGACAGGGGGCATGAGCAGTTCTTC
>TRBV27|few|NA|TRBJ1-1
CASSLDGGSLNTEAFF
TGTGCCAGCAGTCTCGACGGAGGAAGCCTTAACACTGAAGCTTTCTTT
>TRBV6-6|NA|TRBD1|TRBJ2-3
CASRYPTGSDTQYF
TGTGCCAGCAGGTATCCGACAGGGTCAGATACGCAGTATTTT
>TRBV10-2|NA|TRBD2|TRBJ2-1
CASSLTSGGTGNEQFF
TGCGCCAGCAGTTTGACTAGCGGGGGGACCGGGAATGAGCAGTTCTTC
>TRBV4-1|NA|NA|TRBJ1-2
CASSQEGTNSRGYTF
TGCGCCAGCAGCCAAGAGGGGACAAACTCACGCGGCTACACCTTC
>TRBV7-9|NA|TRBD2|TRBJ2-7
CASSWASGGARYEQYF
TGTGCCAGCAGCTGGGCTAGCGGGGGGGCTAGGTACGAGCAGTACTTC
>TRBV9|once|NA|TRBJ2-2
CASSVASQVNTGELFF
TGTGCCAGCAGCGTAGCTTCCCAGGTGAACACCGGGGAGCTGTTTTTT
>TRBV2|NA|TRBD2|TRBJ2-3
CASSVSGGADTDTQYF
TGTGCCAGCAGTGTTAGCGGGGGGGCTGACACAGATACGCAGTATTTT
>TRBV5-1|NA|NA|TRBJ2-5
CASSQYQETQYF
TGCGCCAGCAGTCAGTACCAAGAGACCCAGTACTTC
>TRBV27|NA|NA|TRBJ1-1
CASSFHNTEAFF
TGTGCCAGCAGTTTCCATAACACTGAAGCTTTCTTT
>TRBV28|NA|NA|TRBJ1-2
CASSLDSYGYTF
TGTGCCAGCAGTCTGGACAGCTATGGCTACACCTTC
>TRBV11-2|NA|TRBD1|TRBJ1-2
CASSLGQGNYGYTF
TGTGCCAGCAGCCTCGGACAGGGCAACTATGGCTACACCTTC
>TRBV2|NA|TRBD1|TRBJ2-7
CASRKMDRGNEQYF
TGTGCCAGCCGGAAAATGGACAGGGGAAACGAGCAGTACTTC
>TRBV11-3|NA|TRBD1|TRBJ2-2
CASSLHQGAGELFF
TGTGCCAGCAGCTTGCATCAGGGGGCCGGGGAGCTGTTTTTT
>TRBV5-1|NA|TRBD2|TRBJ2-1
CASSSNPSGGYTYEQFF
TGCGCCAGCAGCTCTAACCCTAGCGGGGGGTATACATATGAGCAGTTCTTC
>TRBV5-4|once|TRBD1|TRBJ1-2
CASSLDRGGYTF
TGTGCCAGCAGCTTGGACAGGGGTGGCTACACCTTC
>TRBV20-1|NA|NA|TRBJ2-5
CSGSGRETQYF
TGCAGTGGCTCAGGGCGAGAGACCCAGTACTTC
>TRBV7-2|NA|TRBD1|TRBJ2-5
CASSLAGTGGETQYF
TGTGCCAGCAGCTTAGCCGGGACAGGGGGTGAGACCCAGTACTTC
>TRBV4-2|NA|NA|TRBJ1-1
CASSQDQIGRGNTEAFF
TGTGCCAGCAGCCAAGATCAAATCGGCAGGGGGAACACTGAAGCTTTCTTT
>TRBV6-1|few|TRBD1|TRBJ1-4
CASSELRDRAEKLFF
TGTGCCAGCAGTGAGCTCCGGGACAGGGCGGAAAAACTGTTTTTT
>TRBV2|NA|NA|TRBJ1-1
CASRASNAEAFF
TGTGCCAGCAGGGCCTCAAACGCTGAAGCTTTCTTT
>TRBV5-1|NA|TRBD1|TRBJ1-2
CASSFGNSGGYYGYTF
TGCGCCAGCAGCTTTGGAAATTCAGGGGGCTACTATGGCTACACCTTC
>TRBV2|NA|TRBD2|TRBJ2-3
CASSDLAGSTDTQYF
TGTGCCAGCTCGGATCTAGCGGGGAGCACAGATACGCAGTATTTT
>TRBV7-2|NA|TRBD1|TRBJ1-4
CASSSDRDRVGARVF
TGTGCCAGCAGCTCAGACCGGGACAGAGTGGGGGCTCGAGTTTTT
>TRBV11-1|NA|NA|TRBJ2-1
CASSLAFGNEQFF
TGTGCCAGCAGCCTAGCATTCGGCAATGAGCAGTTCTTC
>TRBV4-3|NA|TRBD2|TRBJ2-5
CASSQLAGESETQYF
TGCGCCAGCAGCCAATTAGCGGGGGAAAGTGAGACCCAGTACTTC